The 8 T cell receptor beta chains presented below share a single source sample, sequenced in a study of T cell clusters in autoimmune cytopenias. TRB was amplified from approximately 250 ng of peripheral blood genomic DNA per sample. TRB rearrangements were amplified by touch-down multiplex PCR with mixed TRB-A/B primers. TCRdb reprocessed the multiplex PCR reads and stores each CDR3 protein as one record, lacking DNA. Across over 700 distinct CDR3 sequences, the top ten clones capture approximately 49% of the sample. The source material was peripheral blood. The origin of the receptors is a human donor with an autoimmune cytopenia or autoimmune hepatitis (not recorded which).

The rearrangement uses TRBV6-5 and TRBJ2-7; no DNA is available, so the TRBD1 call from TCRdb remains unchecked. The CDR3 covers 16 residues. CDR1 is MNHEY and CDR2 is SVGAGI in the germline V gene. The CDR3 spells CASSPLTGTGSYEQYF.

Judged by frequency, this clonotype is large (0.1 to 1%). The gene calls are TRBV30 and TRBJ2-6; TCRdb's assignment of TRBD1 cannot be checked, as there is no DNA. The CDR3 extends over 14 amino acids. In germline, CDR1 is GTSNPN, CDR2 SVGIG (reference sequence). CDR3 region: CAWSGGAGANVLTF.

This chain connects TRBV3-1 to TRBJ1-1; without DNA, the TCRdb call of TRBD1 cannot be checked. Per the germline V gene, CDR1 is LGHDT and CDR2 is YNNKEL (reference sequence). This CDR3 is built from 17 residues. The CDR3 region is CASSQEGKGASHTEAFF.

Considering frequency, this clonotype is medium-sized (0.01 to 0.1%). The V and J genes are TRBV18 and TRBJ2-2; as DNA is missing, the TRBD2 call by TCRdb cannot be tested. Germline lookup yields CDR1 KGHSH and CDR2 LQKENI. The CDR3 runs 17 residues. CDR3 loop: CASSPGLTAANTGELFF.

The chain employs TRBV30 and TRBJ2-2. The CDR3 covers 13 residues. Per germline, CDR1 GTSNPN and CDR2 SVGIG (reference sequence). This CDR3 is CAWSVIHPGELFF.

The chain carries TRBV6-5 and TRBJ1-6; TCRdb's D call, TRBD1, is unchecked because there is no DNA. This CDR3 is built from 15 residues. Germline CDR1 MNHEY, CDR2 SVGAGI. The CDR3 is CASSYSQGSNSPLHF.

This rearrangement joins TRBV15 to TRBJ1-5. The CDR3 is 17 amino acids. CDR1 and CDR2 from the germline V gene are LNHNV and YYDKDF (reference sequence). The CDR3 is CATSRASYAGLNQPQHF.

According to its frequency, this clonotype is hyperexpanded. The CDR3 loop is CSVDLGKGNNEQFF. The chain joins TRBV29-1 to TRBJ2-1; as DNA is missing, the TRBD2 call by TCRdb cannot be tested. Germline V gene sequence: CDR1 SQVTM, CDR2 ANQGSEA. This CDR3 is built from 14 residues.